The T cell receptor beta chain under discussion was sequenced for a study of T-cell reconstitution after alpha-beta-depleted transplantation in children. General observations from the study: TCRbeta diversity was high at day 60 in some patients (a result of surviving recipient T cells and thymic progenitors). Alpha-beta T cells present about two months after transplant were reported to originate from several hundred expanded graft clones. The main origin of T-cell counts and diversity one year after transplant was newly produced T cells.

This clonotype was detected many times. The antigen remains undetermined. Unique molecular identifiers were incorporated when the TCRbeta library was constructed. In TCRdb, the PCR reads were re-called with MiXCR into one record per CDR3 protein. The sample records around 270,000 distinct CDR3 sequences, around 7.3% being singletons. The specimen was peripheral blood, collected 360 days after TCRalphabeta/CD19-depleted stem cell transplant. This TCR was sampled from a female patient aged 2-9 years who had a stem cell transplant for Fanconi anemia, so the T cells may come from the graft donor.

CDR3 region: CSVGGFTEAFF. In nucleotides, the CDR3 is TGCAGCGTTGGGGGGTTTACTGAAGCTTTCTTT. The chain joins TRBV29-1 to TRBJ1-1; weak D call: TRBD1 (5 bases). The CDR3 has 11 residues. With 4 bases removed from V and 5 bases from J, the gap between germline ends came to 8 bases. The V gene's germline CDR1 is SQVTM and CDR2 ANQGSEA.